This entry features one TCR beta chain sequence. Its antigen is currently unknown. This specimen comes from a study of cytomegalovirus exposure and HLA in healthy donors. Whole-study findings and limits: Later analysis identified 16,951 TCR beta sequences associated with HLA alleles, using a false discovery rate threshold of 0.05. Prediction of most subjects' HLA-A and HLA-B alleles by TCR beta sequences was reportedly accurate.

This CDR3 is 15 amino acids long. The V gene lost 1 base and the J gene lost 5 bases, with 14 bases spanning the gap. The germline CDR1 and CDR2 sequences are SGHRS and YFSETQ. PCR employed 60 Vbeta and 13 Jbeta primers. Only in-frame clones appear in the TCRdb table, and some are missing; sequencing was by immunoSEQ multiplex PCR. The sample includes roughly 120,000 clones, 70% to 80% of them seen just once. When sampled, the donors appeared nominally healthy, though they likely had unrecorded immune exposures. Sequenced sample: PBMCs. The receptor's source is a woman aged 40 to 50 in good health and CMV-seropositive. V gene TRBV5-1 combines with J gene TRBJ2-3, with D possibly being TRBD2 (5 bases). CDR3: CASSLSGHLEDTQYF. The CDR3 DNA follows: TGCGCCAGCAGCTTGAGCGGCCACTTGGAAGATACGCAGTATTTT.